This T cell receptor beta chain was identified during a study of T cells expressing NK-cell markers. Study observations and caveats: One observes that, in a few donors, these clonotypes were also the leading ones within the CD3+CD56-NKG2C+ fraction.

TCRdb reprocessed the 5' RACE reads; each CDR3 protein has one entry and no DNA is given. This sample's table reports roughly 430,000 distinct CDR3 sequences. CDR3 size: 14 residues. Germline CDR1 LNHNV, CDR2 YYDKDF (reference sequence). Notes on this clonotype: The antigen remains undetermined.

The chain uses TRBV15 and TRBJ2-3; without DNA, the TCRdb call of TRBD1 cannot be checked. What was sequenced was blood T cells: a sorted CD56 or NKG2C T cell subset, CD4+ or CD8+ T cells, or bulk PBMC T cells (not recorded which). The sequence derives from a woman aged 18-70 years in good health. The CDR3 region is CATSTDRGTDTQYF.